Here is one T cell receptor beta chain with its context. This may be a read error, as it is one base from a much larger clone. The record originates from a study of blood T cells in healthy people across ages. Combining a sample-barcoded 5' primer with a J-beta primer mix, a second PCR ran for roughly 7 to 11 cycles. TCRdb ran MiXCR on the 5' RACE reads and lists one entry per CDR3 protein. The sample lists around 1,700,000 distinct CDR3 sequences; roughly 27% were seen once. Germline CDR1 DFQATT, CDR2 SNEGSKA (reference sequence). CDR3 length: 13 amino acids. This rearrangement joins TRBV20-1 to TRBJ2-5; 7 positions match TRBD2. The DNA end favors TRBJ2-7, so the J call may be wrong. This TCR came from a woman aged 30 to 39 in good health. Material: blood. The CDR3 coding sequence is TGCGGTAAATCTTTAGCGGGTTCTTTCGAGCAGTACTTC. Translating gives CGKSLAGSFEQYF.